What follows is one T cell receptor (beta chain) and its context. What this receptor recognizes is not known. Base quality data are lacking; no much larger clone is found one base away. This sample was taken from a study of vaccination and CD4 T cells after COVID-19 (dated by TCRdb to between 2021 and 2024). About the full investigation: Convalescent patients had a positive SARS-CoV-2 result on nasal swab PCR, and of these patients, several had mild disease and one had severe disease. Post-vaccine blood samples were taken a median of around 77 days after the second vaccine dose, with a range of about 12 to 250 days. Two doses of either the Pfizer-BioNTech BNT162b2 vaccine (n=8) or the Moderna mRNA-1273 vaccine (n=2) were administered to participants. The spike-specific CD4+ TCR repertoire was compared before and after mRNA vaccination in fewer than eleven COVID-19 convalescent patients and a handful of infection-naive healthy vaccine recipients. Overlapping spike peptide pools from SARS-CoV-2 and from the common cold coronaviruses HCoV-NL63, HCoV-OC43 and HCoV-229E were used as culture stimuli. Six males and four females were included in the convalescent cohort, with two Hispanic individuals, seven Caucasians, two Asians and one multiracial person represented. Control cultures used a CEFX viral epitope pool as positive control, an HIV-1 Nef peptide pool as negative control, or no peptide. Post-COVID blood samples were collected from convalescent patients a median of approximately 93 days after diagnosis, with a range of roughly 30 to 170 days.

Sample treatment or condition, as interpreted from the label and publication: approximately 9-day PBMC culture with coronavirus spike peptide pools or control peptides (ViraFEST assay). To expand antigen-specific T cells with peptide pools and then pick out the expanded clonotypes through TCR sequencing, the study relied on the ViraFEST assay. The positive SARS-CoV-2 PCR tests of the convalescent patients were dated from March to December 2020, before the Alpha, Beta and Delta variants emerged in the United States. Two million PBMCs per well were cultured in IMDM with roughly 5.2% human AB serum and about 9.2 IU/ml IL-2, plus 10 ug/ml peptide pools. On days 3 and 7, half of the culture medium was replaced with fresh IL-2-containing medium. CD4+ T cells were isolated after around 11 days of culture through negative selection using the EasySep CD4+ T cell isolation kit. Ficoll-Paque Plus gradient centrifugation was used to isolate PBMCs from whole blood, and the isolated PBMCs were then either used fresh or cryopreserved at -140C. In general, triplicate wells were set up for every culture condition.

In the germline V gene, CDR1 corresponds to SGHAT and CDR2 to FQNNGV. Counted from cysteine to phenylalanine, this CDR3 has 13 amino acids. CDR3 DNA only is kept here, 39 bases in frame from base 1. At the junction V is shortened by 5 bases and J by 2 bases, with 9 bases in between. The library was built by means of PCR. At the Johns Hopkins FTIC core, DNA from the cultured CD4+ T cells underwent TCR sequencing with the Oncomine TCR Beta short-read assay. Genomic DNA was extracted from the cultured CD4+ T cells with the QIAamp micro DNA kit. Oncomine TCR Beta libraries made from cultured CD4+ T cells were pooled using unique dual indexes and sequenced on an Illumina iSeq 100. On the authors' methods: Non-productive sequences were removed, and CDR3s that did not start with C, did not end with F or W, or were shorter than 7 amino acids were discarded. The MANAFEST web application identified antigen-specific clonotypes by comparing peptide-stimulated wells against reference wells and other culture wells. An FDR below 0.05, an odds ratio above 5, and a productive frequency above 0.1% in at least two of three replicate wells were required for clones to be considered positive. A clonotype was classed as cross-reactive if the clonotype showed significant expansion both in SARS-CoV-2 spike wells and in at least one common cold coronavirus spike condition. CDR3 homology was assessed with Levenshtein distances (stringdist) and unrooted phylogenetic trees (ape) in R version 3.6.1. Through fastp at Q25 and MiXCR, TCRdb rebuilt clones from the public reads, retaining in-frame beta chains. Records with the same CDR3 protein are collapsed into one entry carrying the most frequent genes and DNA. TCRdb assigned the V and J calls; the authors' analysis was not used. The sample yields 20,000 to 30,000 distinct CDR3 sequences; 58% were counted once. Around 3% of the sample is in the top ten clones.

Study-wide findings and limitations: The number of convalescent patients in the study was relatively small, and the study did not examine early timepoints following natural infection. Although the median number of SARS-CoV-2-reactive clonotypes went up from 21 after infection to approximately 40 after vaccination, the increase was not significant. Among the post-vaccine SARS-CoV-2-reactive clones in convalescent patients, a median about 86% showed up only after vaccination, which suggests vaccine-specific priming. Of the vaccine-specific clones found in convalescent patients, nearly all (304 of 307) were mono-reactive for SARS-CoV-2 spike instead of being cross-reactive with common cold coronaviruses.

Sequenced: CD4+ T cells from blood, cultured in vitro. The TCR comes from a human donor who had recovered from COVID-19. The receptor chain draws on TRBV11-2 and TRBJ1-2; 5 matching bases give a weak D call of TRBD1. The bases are TGTGCCAGCAGCAAGGGACTGAACTATGGCTACACCTTC. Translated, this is CASSKGLNYGYTF.